This T cell receptor (beta chain) was recorded in a study of neoadjuvant nivolumab and ipilimumab in lung cancer. There are a few counts of this clone. Its antigen is not identified. TCRdb's table, derived via immunoSEQ multiplex PCR, lists solely in-frame clones and lacks some. Of around 4,000 clones in the sample, 81% are singletons; the top ten hold roughly 5.6%. This CDR3 is built from 13 residues. The V end lost 1 base, the J end lost 5 bases, and 6 bases lay between the germline ends. The germline V gene has CDR1 MNHEY and CDR2 SVGAGI. Whole-study results and caveats: Compared with tumor-adjacent uninvolved lung, resected tumors showed greater richness and clonality. Resected-tumor TCR richness correlated positively with pretherapy blood richness.

This specimen was normal lung tissue adjacent to the tumor, taken after neoadjuvant nivolumab, alone or with ipilimumab, at or shortly before surgery. V gene TRBV6-5 combines with J gene TRBJ2-1; D ambiguous. This TCR was recovered from an adult with non-small cell lung cancer. Some clones in this sample may be carry-over from other donors' samples. The CDR3 DNA is TGTGCCAGCAGTTACTTAGGCGACAATGAGCAGTTCTTC. Protein product: CASSYLGDNEQFF.